These 32 T cell receptor beta chains originate from one sample sequenced in a study of metastatic and nonmetastatic thyroid tumors. TCRdb re-called the PCR reads with MiXCR. The sample lists some 54,000 clones; roughly 15% were seen once. Thyroid surgery was performed in patients who had received no treatment beforehand. Specimen: blood. All receptors derive from a female donor with papillary thyroid cancer or a benign thyroid nodule (not recorded which). Some clones in this sample may be carry-over from other donors' samples.

Ten or more counts support this clone. This could be a read error, since a much larger clone is one nucleotide away. This chain uses TRBV28 with TRBJ2-7; 7 nucleotides agree with TRBD1. Germline CDR1 MDHEN, CDR2 SYDVKM. The CDR3 runs 16 residues. This chain's CDR3 is CASSRGTVWGSHEQYF. CDR3 in DNA: TGTGCCAGTTCACGAGGGACAGTATGGGGCTCCCACGAGCAGTACTTC. The entire variable domain, with the rest obtained from reference TRBV28 and TRBJ2-7, is as follows: DVKVTQSSRYLVKRTGEKVFLECVQDMDHENMFWYRQDPGLGLRLIYFSYDVKMKEKGDIPEGYSVSREKKERFSLILESASTNQTSMYLCASSRGTVWGSHEQYFGPGTRLTVT.

The CDR3 region has the DNA TGTGCCAGCAGCTTAATGAGACTATTGGGACTAAACATTCAGTACTTC. It specifies CASSLMRLLGLNIQYF. This sequence joins TRBV7-9 and TRBJ2-4, with D perhaps TRBD2 (6 bases). V lost 2 bases, J lost 6 bases, and 17 bases lay in between. This CDR3 contains 16 residues. CDR1 and CDR2 from the germline V gene are SEHNR and FQNEAQ (reference sequence).

This clone has at least ten counts. V usage is TRBV18 and J usage is TRBJ1-1; 9 positions match TRBD1. Trimming took 6 bases from V and 3 from J; bases not matched to a gene: 8. The germline gives CDR1 KGHSH, CDR2 LQKENI. The length of the CDR3 is 15 residues. The CDR3 bases are TGTGCCAGCTCCCAACAGGGGGCTTTGGACACTGAAGCTTTCTTT. It translates to CASSQQGALDTEAFF.

This clone has only a few counts. Since no conserved phenylalanine or tryptophan closes the CDR3, a read error is the likely cause. The V and J genes are TRBV28 and TRBJ2-4; the D is unclear. The J call may be in error: the DNA end matches TRBJ2-1 better. Per germline, CDR1 MDHEN and CDR2 SYDVKM. The CDR3 runs to 11 residues. CDR3 residues: CDSSPLREQFL. The CDR3 DNA reads as TGTGACAGCAGTCCCCTTAGGGAGCAGTTCTTG.

There are many counts of this clone. This chain uses TRBV20-1 with TRBJ2-3; no clear D gene. Germline-derived CDR1 and CDR2 are DFQATT and SNEGSKA (reference sequence). This CDR3 comprises 13 residues. V lost 6 bases to trimming and J lost 1 base, with 11 bases between them. CDR3 bases: TGCAGTGCCCCATACTGGGGCACAGATACGCAGTATTTT. As protein: CSAPYWGTDTQYF.

In the case of this clone: This may be a read error, as it is one base from a much larger clone. The same CDR3 also results from other DNA sequences found in this sample. The chain uses TRBV20-1 and TRBJ2-5; D may be TRBD2 (5 bases). Germline V lookup: CDR1 DFQATT, CDR2 SNEGSKA (reference sequence). The CDR3 runs to 15 residues. Trimming stripped 3 bases from V and 2 bases from J, with 16 bases between. DNA of the CDR3: TGCAGTGCTAGGGGAGACTTATCCGGACAAGAGACCCAGTACTTC. Translating gives CSARGDLSGQETQYF.

The sample holds many counts of this clone. The J gene is TRBJ1-1, the V gene TRBV10-3, with D possibly matching TRBD1 (5 bases). Trimming removed 2 bases at V and 4 bases at J, with 8 bases between. The germline CDR1 and CDR2 sequences are ENHRY and SYGVKD. The CDR3 is 13 amino acids. CDR3 in amino acids: CAISEGGSTEAFF. CDR3 sequence (DNA): TGTGCCATCAGTGAGGGGGGGAGCACTGAAGCTTTCTTT.

By share, this clone ranks as medium-sized (0.01 to 0.1%). The chain employs TRBV12-3 or TRBV12-4 and TRBJ2-7; either TRBD1 or TRBD2 may fit D (5 bases each). CDR3 length equals 14 residues. V was trimmed by 1 base and J by 1 base, leaving 8 bases between them. The CDR3 sequence is CASSLVWGSYEQYF. The CDR3 DNA sequence: TGTGCCAGCAGTTTAGTCTGGGGGTCCTACGAGCAGTACTTC.

The table lists this clone with many counts. CDR3 nucleotides: TGTGCCAGCAGCCGCACTAGCGGGAGGTCCCTAGTGTACAATGAGCAGTTCTTC. Protein: CASSRTSGRSLVYNEQFF. The V gene is TRBV13, the J gene TRBJ2-1; TRBD2 agrees at 12 bases. Germline values: CDR1 PRHDT, CDR2 FYEKMQ (reference sequence). V shed 5 bases, J shed 4 bases, and the junction held 12 bases outside the gene matches. This CDR3 is 18 amino acids long.

The rearrangement links TRBV7-2 to TRBJ2-3, with a tentative D call TRBD2 (6 bases). V lost 3 bases, J lost 2 bases, and 18 bases lay in between. CDR3 length: 17 residues. CDR1 is SGHTA, CDR2 FQGNSA, per germline. The CDR3 nucleotides read TGTGCCAGCAGCTTGGCGGGGCGTACAAGACCCACAGATACGCAGTATTTT. Encoded protein: CASSLAGRTRPTDTQYF.

The chain links TRBV5-8 to TRBJ2-2, with D perhaps TRBD2 (6 bases). Germline assignment: CDR1 SGHTS and CDR2 YDEGEE. CDR3 length: 14 residues. V lost 9 bases and J 2 bases, leaving 14 bases between the germline ends. In DNA, the CDR3 is TGTGCCATCAGTCGGGACTTTAACACCGGGGAGCTGTTTTTT. Translated: CAISRDFNTGELFF.

The chain couples TRBV20-1 to TRBJ2-7, with a possible D match to TRBD1 (6 bases). Trimming pared 8 bases from V and 2 bases from J, leaving 16 bases between. Germline V gene data show CDR1 as DFQATT and CDR2 as SNEGSKA (reference sequence). The CDR3 has 13 residues. CDR3 amino acids: CSFPGHDTYEQYF. The CDR3 DNA is TGCAGTTTTCCGGGACATGACACCTACGAGCAGTACTTC.

This clone showed up many times. Other DNA sequences in the same sample also yield this CDR3. The rearrangement joins TRBV29-1 to TRBJ2-3; TRBD2 agrees at 8 bases. Trimming took 1 base from V and 6 from J; bases not matched to a gene: 0. The CDR3 runs 12 residues. CDR1 is SQVTM, CDR2 ANQGSEA, per germline. The CDR3 is CSVEAGGDTQYF. The CDR3 DNA sequence: TGCAGCGTTGAAGCGGGGGGGGATACGCAGTATTTT.

This clone was observed many times. In the same sample, other DNA sequences code for this CDR3. The rearrangement links TRBV18 to TRBJ1-1, with TRBD1 identical over 8 bases. Germline CDR1 KGHSH, CDR2 LQKENI. Losses at the gene ends were 3 bases for V and 4 bases for J; bases not matched to a gene: 1. The CDR3 extends over 13 amino acids. The CDR3 here is CASSPGQGTEAFF. The CDR3 DNA sequence: TGTGCCAGCTCACCCGGACAGGGCACTGAAGCTTTCTTT.

The chain combines TRBV30 with TRBJ1-2; TRBD1 aligns across 9 bases. Per the germline V gene, CDR1 is GTSNPN and CDR2 is SVGIG (reference sequence). The trim removed 3 bases at V and 8 bases at J, leaving 10 bases unmatched. This CDR3 region has 14 residues. The CDR3 sequence: CAWRAPRTGVGYTF. DNA for the CDR3: TGTGCCTGGAGAGCTCCCCGGACAGGGGTAGGCTACACCTTC. The full variable domain, with the rest looked up from reference TRBV30 and TRBJ1-2, is SQTIHQWPATLVQPVGSPLSLECTVEGTSNPNLYWYRQAAGRGLQLLFYSVGIGQISSEVPQNLSASRPQDRQFILSSKKLLLSDSGFYLCAWRAPRTGVGYTFGSGTRLTVV.

This clone was observed many times. V and J are TRBV28 and TRBJ1-5; D is uncertain. Germline V gene data show CDR1 as MDHEN and CDR2 as SYDVKM. With 6 bases removed from V and 6 bases from J, the gap between germline ends came to 9 bases. The CDR3 runs 12 residues. CDR3: CASRTGVQPQHF. CDR3 coding DNA: TGTGCCAGCAGAACTGGGGTTCAGCCCCAGCATTTT.

This clone appeared many times. The J gene is TRBJ2-5, the V gene TRBV28, with a weak D call TRBD1 (6 bases). CDR3 size: 13 residues. Trimming removed 9 bases from V and 2 bases from J, with 13 bases in between. Germline values: CDR1 MDHEN, CDR2 SYDVKM. The CDR3 protein is CASFTGSQETQYF. The CDR3 coding sequence is TGTGCCAGTTTTACAGGGAGTCAAGAGACCCAGTACTTC.

This clone was found many times. The rearrangement uses TRBV20-1 and TRBJ1-4; 7 positions match TRBD1. J was trimmed by 8 bases and V by 1 base; bases with no gene match: 4. The CDR3 has 13 residues. Germline CDR1 is DFQATT and CDR2 is SNEGSKA (reference sequence). The CDR3 here is CSARGPTGEKLFF. CDR3 DNA sequence: TGCAGTGCTAGAGGCCCGACAGGGGAAAAACTGTTTTTT.

This clone was seen repeatedly, ten times or more. This chain uses TRBV20-1 with TRBJ2-7; D gene unclear. CDR3 length equals 10 residues. Per the germline V gene, CDR1 is DFQATT and CDR2 is SNEGSKA (reference sequence). The DNA of the CDR3 is TGCGCCACAGAGTCCTACGAGCAGTACTTC. Translated, it gives CATESYEQYF.

In its sample, this clone was seen many times. The gene calls are TRBV12-3 or TRBV12-4 and TRBJ2-3, with D maybe TRBD2 (5 bases). The CDR3 loop spans 14 amino acids. The V gene lost 7 bases and the J gene lost 2 bases, with 13 bases spanning the gap. CDR3 in amino acids: CASKLRENTDTQYF. CDR3 DNA: TGTGCCAGCAAACTGAGGGAAAACACAGATACGCAGTATTTT.

This clone has a count of ten or more. The chain uses TRBV27 and TRBJ2-1; TRBD2 matches 10 bases. Germline V gene data show CDR1 as MNHEY and CDR2 as SMNVEV (reference sequence). With 4 bases clipped from V and 4 bases from J, the junction kept 4 bases outside the gene matches. This CDR3 has 15 amino acids. This CDR3 reads CASSSSGRVYNEQFF. In nucleotides, the CDR3 is TGTGCCAGCAGTTCCAGCGGGAGGGTGTACAATGAGCAGTTCTTC.

As regards this clone: Additional DNA sequences in this sample encode the identical CDR3. This chain links TRBV20-1 with TRBJ2-1, with 7 bases lining up with TRBD2. The V segment lost 5 bases and the J segment 8 bases; nucleotides outside the gene matches: 12. Looked up from germline, CDR1 is DFQATT and CDR2 is SNEGSKA (reference sequence). This CDR3 contains 14 residues. CDR3 nucleotide sequence: TGCAGTGCTCCCTCTAGCGGTAGCCGCGATGAGCAGTTCTTC. The encoded protein is CSAPSSGSRDEQFF.

In its sample, this clone was seen many times. This rearrangement joins TRBV28 to TRBJ2-7; 15 nucleotides align to TRBD2. Unmatched junction bases numbered 4, after V lost 1 base and J lost 0 bases. Germline lookup yields CDR1 MDHEN and CDR2 SYDVKM. The CDR3 consists of 18 residues. CDR3 nucleotide sequence: TGTGCCAGCAGTTTATATGGACTAGCGGGAGGGCTCTCCTACGAGCAGTACTTC. As protein: CASSLYGLAGGLSYEQYF.

The chain employs TRBV20-1 and TRBJ2-1, with D possibly matching TRBD2 (7 bases). Germline loops: CDR1 DFQATT, CDR2 SNEGSKA (reference sequence). The V end was cut by 3 bases, the J end by 14 bases, with 20 bases between. The CDR3 runs to 13 residues. The chain's CDR3 is CSASTPRGRGEFF. The CDR3 DNA follows: TGCAGTGCTAGTACCCCTAGAGGGAGGGGGGAGTTCTTC.

In its sample, this clone was seen many times. The chain uses TRBV9 and TRBJ2-7; 7 bases match TRBD2. The trim removed 4 bases at V and 1 base at J, leaving 2 bases unmatched. The CDR3 runs to 13 residues. Germline loops: CDR1 SGDLS, CDR2 YYNGEE. The chain's CDR3 is CASSPGGSYEQYF. The CDR3 nucleotides are TGTGCCAGCAGCCCCGGGGGGTCCTACGAGCAGTACTTC. Complete variable domain (other parts from reference TRBV9 and TRBJ2-7): DSGVTQTPKHLITATGQRVTLRCSPRSGDLSVYWYQQSLDQGLQFLIQYYNGEERAKGNILERFSAQQFPDLHSELNLSSLELGDSALYFCASSPGGSYEQYFGPGTRLTVT.

This clone was seen repeatedly, ten times or more. A read error may be the cause here, since a much bigger clone is one base away. Other DNA sequences of this sample code for an identical CDR3. The chain uses TRBV27 and TRBJ2-7, with D possibly being TRBD1 or TRBD2 (5 bases each). The CDR3 has 14 amino acids. Germline values: CDR1 MNHEY, CDR2 SMNVEV (reference sequence). The V gene lost 0 bases and the J gene lost 4 bases, with 10 bases spanning the gap. The CDR3 coding sequence is TGTGCCAGCAGTTTATCGGGACGGAGATACGAGCAGTACTTC. Protein: CASSLSGRRYEQYF.

This clone has at least ten counts. The chain couples TRBV12-5 to TRBJ2-5; D remains unclear. The CDR3 contains 17 residues. Trimming shortened V by 10 bases and J by 5 bases, and 29 bases separated the two germline ends. CDR1 is LGHNT, CDR2 FRNRAP, per germline. This CDR3 is CAKPILTLSRTQETQYF. CDR3 nucleotide sequence: TGTGCTAAGCCAATTTTGACCTTATCACGGACGCAGGAGACCCAGTACTTC.

This clone was seen at least ten times. The gene calls are TRBV6-1 and TRBJ2-1; D is uncertain. Trimming left V 7 bases short and J 7 bases short, with 17 bases between. Germline V CDR1 and CDR2: MNHNS, SASEGT. The CDR3 consists of 14 residues. DNA of the CDR3: TGTGCCAGCACTAAGGTGGGGATTTTAAATGAGCAGTTCTTC. Protein: CASTKVGILNEQFF.

The table lists this clone with many counts. V gene TRBV19 combines with J gene TRBJ1-4; D not certain. Germline lookup yields CDR1 LNHDA and CDR2 SQIVND (reference sequence). The V gene lost 6 bases and the J gene lost 5 bases, with 13 bases spanning the gap. The CDR3 sequence is 14 residues long. This CDR3 reads CASSFEGWNEKLFF. The CDR3, as DNA: TGTGCCAGTAGCTTCGAAGGGTGGAATGAAAAACTGTTTTTT. The variable domain in full, with the rest retrieved from reference TRBV19 and TRBJ1-4, is DGGITQSPKYLFRKEGQNVTLSCEQNLNHDAMYWYRQDPGQGLRLIYYSQIVNDFQKGDIAEGYSVSREKKESFPLTVTSAQKNPTAFYLCASSFEGWNEKLFFGSGTQLSVL.

This clone was found many times. The chain uses TRBV7-2 and TRBJ1-2; D gene ambiguous. V lost 5 bases, J lost 8 bases, and 15 bases lay in between. The CDR3 length is 13 residues. The V gene's germline CDR1 is SGHTA and CDR2 FQGNSA. Here the CDR3 DNA reads TGTGCCAGCAGCAGAAGCTTTGGGAGAGGCTACACCTTC. This translates into CASSRSFGRGYTF. Full variable domain (missing parts from reference TRBV7-2 and TRBJ1-2): GAGVSQSPSNKVTEKGKDVELRCDPISGHTALYWYRQSLGQGLEFLIYFQGNSAPDKSGLPSDRFSAERTGGSVSTLTIQRTQQEDSAVYLCASSRSFGRGYTFGSGTRLTVV.

This clone was found many times. The gene calls are TRBV20-1 and TRBJ2-5; 8 nucleotides line up with TRBD1. CDR3 length: 13 amino acids. The germline V gene encodes CDR1 DFQATT and CDR2 SNEGSKA (reference sequence). Trimming cost V 0 bases and J 5 bases; bases outside gene matches: 2. The CDR3 DNA follows: TGCAGTGCTAGAGACAGGGGGCTGGAGACCCAGTACTTC. It yields the protein CSARDRGLETQYF.

At least ten counts were recorded for this clone. This rearrangement joins TRBV28 to TRBJ2-3; 7 bases align to TRBD2. This CDR3 region has 15 residues. Unmatched junction bases numbered 10, after V lost 10 bases and J lost 0 bases. Per the germline V gene, CDR1 is MDHEN and CDR2 is SYDVKM. The DNA for the CDR3 is TGTGCCACCCTATTTCTAGCGGCTAGCACAGATACGCAGTATTTT. It encodes CATLFLAASTDTQYF.